This T cell receptor beta chain derives from a study of blood T cell repertoires in COVID-19. Original analysis: Reference gene primer amplification gave estimated nucleated cell counts. The table came from immunoSEQ multiplex PCR; TCRdb's copy has only in-frame clones and leaves some out. Clonal size and the V and J genes are those of that table, whereas D and trimming came from the DNA. The sample has approximately 360,000 clones, around 89% seen once. Individuals aged about 18 to 89 years were recruited from fewer than 30 US areas. Per germline, CDR1 KGHSH and CDR2 LQKENI. The CDR3 is made up of 15 amino acids. V gave up 3 bases and J gave up 3 bases; unmatched junction bases: 6.

The chain combines TRBV18 with TRBJ1-1, with 8 bases identical to TRBD1. This clonotype was sampled from a woman aged 25 to 45 with acute COVID-19. Sequences were obtained from PBMCs or T cells enriched from blood (not recorded which). For the CDR3, the DNA is TGTGCCAGCTCACCGGCGACAGGGGCGGACACTGAAGCTTTCTTT. Its protein is CASSPATGADTEAFF.